This T cell receptor beta chain was observed in a study of graft-versus-host responses after intestinal transplantation. As for this clone: The antigen is not known.

The data were produced by immunoSEQ multiplex PCR, yet TCRdb's version contains in-frame clones alone and is incomplete. The repertoire holds about 110,000 clones, with 90% to 95% as singletons. CDR1 MDHEN and CDR2 SYDVKM come from the germline V gene. The CDR3 contains 15 residues. The V end lost 3 bases, the J end lost 6 bases, and 16 bases lay between the germline ends. Findings and caveats of the study: Recipient marrow contained GvH clones, some of which appeared first in ileum or blood.

The sequence was collected from a human donor who was the organ donor for an intestinal transplant. The specimen comprised unstimulated CD8+ T cells sorted from spleen or lymph node cells, sampled before transplant. V gene TRBV28 combines with J gene TRBJ2-3; weak D call: TRBD2 (6 bases). CDR3 nucleotides: TGTGCCAGCAGTTTGCCAACCGGACTATGGGATACGCAGTATTTT. Translation: CASSLPTGLWDTQYF.